A selection of T cell receptor beta chains follows, all from one sample in a study of vaccination effects on CD4 cells after COVID-19. Their recognized antigens are unknown. Produced via immunoSEQ multiplex PCR; TCRdb's table is partial and in-frame only. The sample yields roughly 60,000 clones, about 72% seen once. Sequencing used CD4+ T cells from PBMCs cultured without peptide, obtained before COVID-19 vaccination. The receptor source for this set is a human donor who had a prior SARS-CoV-2 infection. The CDR3 runs from the conserved cysteine through the conserved F or W. The D gene is left open where the match is weak. A row's size may be missing; if present it is once, few, many or a size class.

j_call,d_call,v_call,clone_size,cdr3_nt,cdr3_aa
TRBJ2-7,TRBD1,TRBV2,NA,TGTGCCAGCAGTAATCCGGGACAGGGGACCTACGAGCAGTACTTC,CASSNPGQGTYEQYF
TRBJ1-5,NA,TRBV2,NA,TGTGCCAGCAACCGGGGCCGGGCGGGTCAGCCCCAGCATTTT,CASNRGRAGQPQHF
TRBJ1-2,NA,TRBV7-2,NA,TGTGCCAGCAGCTTTTTTGCTCGGGACCCAGAGGATGGCTACACCTTC,CASSFFARDPEDGYTF
TRBJ1-5,TRBD1,TRBV3-1/TRBV3-2,NA,TGTGCCAGCAGCCAGACCAGGGGGCGTCAGCCCCAGCATTTT,CASSQTRGRQPQHF
TRBJ1-2,NA,TRBV20-1,few,TGCAGTGCTAGTTTTCGCGTCGGGGGCGACTATGGCTACACCTTC,CSASFRVGGDYGYTF
TRBJ1-3,NA,TRBV30,NA,TGTGCCTGGAGCTCAGGGGCAGCTGGAAACACCATATATTTT,CAWSSGAAGNTIYF
TRBJ2-7,TRBD1,TRBV6-6,NA,TGTGCCAGCAGTCCGGGGGACAGGAGATCCTACGAGCAGTACTTC,CASSPGDRRSYEQYF
TRBJ2-1,NA,TRBV18,NA,TGTGCCAGCTCACCACCGGGCAGGGCGAACAATGAGCAGTTCTTC,CASSPPGRANNEQFF
TRBJ2-5,NA,TRBV15,NA,TGTGCCACCAGCAGAAATAGCGCGGCTCCCGGAGAGACCCAGTACTTC,CATSRNSAAPGETQYF
TRBJ2-5,TRBD2,TRBV11-3,NA,TGTGCCAGCAGCGCTTGGACTAGCGGGAGGCTAGAGACCCAGTACTTC,CASSAWTSGRLETQYF
TRBJ2-6,NA,TRBV9,NA,TGTGCCAGCAGCGTAGTTAGCTCTGGGGCCAACGTCCTGACTTTC,CASSVVSSGANVLTF
TRBJ2-2,NA,TRBV12-3/TRBV12-4,NA,TGTGCCAGCAGTTTACAGTCCACCGGGGAGCTGTTTTTT,CASSLQSTGELFF
TRBJ1-1,NA,TRBV18,NA,TGTGCCAGCGCCCCCCAGGACGATGGTGAAGCTTTCTTT,CASAPQDDGEAFF
TRBJ1-1,TRBD1,TRBV14,NA,TGTGCCAGCAGCCCCAGGCTCGGCCGGGACAGAACTGAAGCTTTCTTT,CASSPRLGRDRTEAFF
TRBJ1-5,NA,TRBV7-9,NA,TGTGCCAGCAGCTTAGGAGTCGGATCGGACAATCAGCCCCAGCATTTT,CASSLGVGSDNQPQHF
TRBJ2-3,NA,TRBV7-2,NA,TGTGCCAGCAGCCTTCCCCCCGGACGCGCCTCGCCAGATACGCAGTATTTT,CASSLPPGRASPDTQYF
TRBJ2-7,TRBD1,TRBV7-9,NA,TGTGCCAGCAGTGGACAGGGAAGCTCCTACGAGCAGTACTTC,CASSGQGSSYEQYF
TRBJ1-5,TRBD1,TRBV19,NA,TGTGCCAGTACCTTTCTGTGGGGACAGGGAGGCAATCAGCCCCAGCATTTT,CASTFLWGQGGNQPQHF